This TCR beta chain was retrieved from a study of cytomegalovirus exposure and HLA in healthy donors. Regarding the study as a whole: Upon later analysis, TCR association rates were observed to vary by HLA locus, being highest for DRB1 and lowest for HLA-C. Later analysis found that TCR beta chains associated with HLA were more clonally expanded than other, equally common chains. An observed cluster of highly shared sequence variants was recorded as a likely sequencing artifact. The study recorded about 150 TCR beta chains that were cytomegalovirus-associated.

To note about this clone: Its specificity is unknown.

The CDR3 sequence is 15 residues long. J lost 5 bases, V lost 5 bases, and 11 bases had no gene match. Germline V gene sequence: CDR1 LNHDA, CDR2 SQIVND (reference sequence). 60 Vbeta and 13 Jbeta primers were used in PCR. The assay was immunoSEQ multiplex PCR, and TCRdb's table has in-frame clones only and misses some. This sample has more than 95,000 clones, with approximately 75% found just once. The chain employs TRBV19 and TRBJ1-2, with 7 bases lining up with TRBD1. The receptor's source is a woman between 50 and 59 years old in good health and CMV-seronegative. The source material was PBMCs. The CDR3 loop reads CASSSPGQVKYGYTF. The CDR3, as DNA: TGTGCCAGTAGTTCCCCCGGACAGGTCAAATATGGCTACACCTTC. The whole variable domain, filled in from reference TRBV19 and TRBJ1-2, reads DGGITQSPKYLFRKEGQNVTLSCEQNLNHDAMYWYRQDPGQGLRLIYYSQIVNDFQKGDIAEGYSVSREKKESFPLTVTSAQKNPTAFYLCASSSPGQVKYGYTFGSGTRLTVV.